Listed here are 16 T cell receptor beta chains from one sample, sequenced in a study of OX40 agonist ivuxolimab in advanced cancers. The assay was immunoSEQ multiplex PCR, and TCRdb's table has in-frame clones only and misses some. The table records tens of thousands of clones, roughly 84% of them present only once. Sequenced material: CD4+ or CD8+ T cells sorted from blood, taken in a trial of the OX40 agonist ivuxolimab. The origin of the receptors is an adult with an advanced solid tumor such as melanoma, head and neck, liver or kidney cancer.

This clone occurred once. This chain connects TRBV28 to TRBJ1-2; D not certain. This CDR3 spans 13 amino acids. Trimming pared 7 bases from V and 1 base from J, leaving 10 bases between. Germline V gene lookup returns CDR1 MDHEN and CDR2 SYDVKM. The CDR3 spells CASTPWVNYGYTF. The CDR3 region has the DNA TGTGCCAGCACCCCCTGGGTTAACTATGGCTACACCTTC.

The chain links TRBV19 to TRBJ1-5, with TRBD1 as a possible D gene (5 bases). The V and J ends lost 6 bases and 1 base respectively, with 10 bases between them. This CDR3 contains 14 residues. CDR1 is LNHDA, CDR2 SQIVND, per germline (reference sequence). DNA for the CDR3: TGTGCCAGTAGGCCCCGGGACAGCAATCAGCCCCAGCATTTT. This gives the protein CASRPRDSNQPQHF.

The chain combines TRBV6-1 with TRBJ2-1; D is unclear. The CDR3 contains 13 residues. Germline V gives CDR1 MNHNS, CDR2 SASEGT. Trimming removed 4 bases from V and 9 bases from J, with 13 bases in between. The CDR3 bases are TGTGCCAGCAGTGGGTCCGGATGGGGTGAGCAGTTCTTC. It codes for CASSGSGWGEQFF.

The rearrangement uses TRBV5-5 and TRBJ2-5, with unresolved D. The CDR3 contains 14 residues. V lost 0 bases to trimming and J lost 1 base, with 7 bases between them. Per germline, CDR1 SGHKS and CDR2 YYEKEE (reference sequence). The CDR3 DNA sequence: TGTGCCAGCAGCTTGGGAGAGCGCCAAGAGACCCAGTACTTC. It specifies CASSLGERQETQYF.

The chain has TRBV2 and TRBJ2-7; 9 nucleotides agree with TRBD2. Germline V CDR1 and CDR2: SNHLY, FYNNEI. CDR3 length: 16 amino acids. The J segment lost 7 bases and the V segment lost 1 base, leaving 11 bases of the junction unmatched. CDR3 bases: TGTGCCAGCAGTGAAGGGTTTATTAGCGGGAGACAAGAGCAGTACTTC. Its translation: CASSEGFISGRQEQYF.

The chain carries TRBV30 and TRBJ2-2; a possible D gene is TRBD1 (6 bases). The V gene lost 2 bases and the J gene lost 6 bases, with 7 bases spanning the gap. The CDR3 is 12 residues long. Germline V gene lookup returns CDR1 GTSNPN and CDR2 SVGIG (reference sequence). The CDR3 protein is CAWSWGPGELFF. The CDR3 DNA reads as TGTGCCTGGAGTTGGGGGCCCGGGGAGCTGTTTTTT.

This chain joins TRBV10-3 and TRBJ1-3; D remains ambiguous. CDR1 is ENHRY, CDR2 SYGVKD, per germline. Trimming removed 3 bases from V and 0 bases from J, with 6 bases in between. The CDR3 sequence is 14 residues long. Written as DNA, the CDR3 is TGTGCCATCAGTGAAGGTTCCTCTGGAAACACCATATATTTT. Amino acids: CAISEGSSGNTIYF.

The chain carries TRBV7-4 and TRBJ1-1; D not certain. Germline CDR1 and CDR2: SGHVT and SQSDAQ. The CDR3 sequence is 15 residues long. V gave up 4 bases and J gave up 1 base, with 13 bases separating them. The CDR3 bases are TGTGCCAGCAGCTCCCGGACGAGCCAGAACACTGAAGCTTTCTTT. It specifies CASSSRTSQNTEAFF.

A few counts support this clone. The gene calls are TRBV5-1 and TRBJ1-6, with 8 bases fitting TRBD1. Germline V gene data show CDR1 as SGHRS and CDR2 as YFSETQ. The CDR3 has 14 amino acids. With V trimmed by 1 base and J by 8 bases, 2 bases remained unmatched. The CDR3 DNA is TGCGCCAGCAGCTTGATGACAGGGGATTCACCCCTCCACTTT. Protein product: CASSLMTGDSPLHF.

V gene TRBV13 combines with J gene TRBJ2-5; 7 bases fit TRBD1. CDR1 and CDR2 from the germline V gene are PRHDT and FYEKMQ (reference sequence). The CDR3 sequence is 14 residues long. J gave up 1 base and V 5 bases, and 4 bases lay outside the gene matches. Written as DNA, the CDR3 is TGTGCCAGCAGCCCCGGGACAGTCCAAGAGACCCAGTACTTC. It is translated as CASSPGTVQETQYF.

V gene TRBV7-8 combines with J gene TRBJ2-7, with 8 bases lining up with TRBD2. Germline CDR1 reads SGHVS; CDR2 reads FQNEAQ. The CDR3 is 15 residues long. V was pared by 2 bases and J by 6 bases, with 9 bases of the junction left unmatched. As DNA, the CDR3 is TGTGCCAGCAGCTTAACAACGGGGGGGGGAACCGAGCAGTACTTC. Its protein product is CASSLTTGGGTEQYF. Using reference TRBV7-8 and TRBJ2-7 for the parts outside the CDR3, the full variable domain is GAGVSQSPRYKVAKRGQDVALRCDPISGHVSLFWYQQALGQGPEFLTYFQNEAQLDKSGLPSDRFFAERPEGSVSTLKIQRTQQEDSAVYLCASSLTTGGGTEQYFGPGTRLTVT.

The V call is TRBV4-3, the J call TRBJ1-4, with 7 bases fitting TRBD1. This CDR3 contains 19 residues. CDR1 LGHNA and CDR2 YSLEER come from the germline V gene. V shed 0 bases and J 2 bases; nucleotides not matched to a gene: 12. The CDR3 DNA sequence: TGCGCCAGCAGCCAAGATTGGACAGGAAGGTTTAGGACTAATGAAAAACTGTTTTTT. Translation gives CASSQDWTGRFRTNEKLFF.

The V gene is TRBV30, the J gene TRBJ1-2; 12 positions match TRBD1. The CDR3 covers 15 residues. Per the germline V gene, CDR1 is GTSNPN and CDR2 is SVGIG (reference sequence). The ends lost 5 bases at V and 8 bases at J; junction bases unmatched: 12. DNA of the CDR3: TGTGCCTGGGACCGGGACAGGGGGCCCATAGGGGGCTACACCTTC. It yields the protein CAWDRDRGPIGGYTF.

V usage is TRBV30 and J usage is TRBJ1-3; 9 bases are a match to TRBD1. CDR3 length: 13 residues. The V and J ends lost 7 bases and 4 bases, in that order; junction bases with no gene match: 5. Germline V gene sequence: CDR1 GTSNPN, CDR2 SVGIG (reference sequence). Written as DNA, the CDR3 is TGTGCCTCTGACAGGGGGGAAGGAAACACCATATATTTT. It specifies CASDRGEGNTIYF.

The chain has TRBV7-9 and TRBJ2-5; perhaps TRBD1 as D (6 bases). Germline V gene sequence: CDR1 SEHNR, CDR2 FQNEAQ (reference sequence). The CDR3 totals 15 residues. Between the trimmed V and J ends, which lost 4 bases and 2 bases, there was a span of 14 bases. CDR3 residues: CASSSIDRSQETQYF. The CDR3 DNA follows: TGTGCCAGCAGCTCAATTGACAGGTCGCAAGAGACCCAGTACTTC. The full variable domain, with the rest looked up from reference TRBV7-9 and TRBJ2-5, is DTGVSQNPRHKITKRGQNVTFRCDPISEHNRLYWYRQTLGQGPEFLTYFQNEAQLEKSRLLSDRFSAERPKGSFSTLEIQRTEQGDSAMYLCASSSIDRSQETQYFGPGTRLLVL.

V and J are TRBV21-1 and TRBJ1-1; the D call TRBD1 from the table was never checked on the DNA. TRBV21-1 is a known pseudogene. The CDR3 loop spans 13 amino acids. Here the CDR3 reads CASSKDKNTEAFF. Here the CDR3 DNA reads TGTGCCAGCAGCAAAGACAAGAACACTGAAGCTTTCTTT.